The rows below give T cell receptor beta chains drawn from one sample of a study of T cell responses to AZD1222 COVID-19 vaccine. Sequencing used immunoSEQ multiplex PCR; TCRdb keeps in-frame clones, though not all of them. The table shows about 110,000 clones, with 87% occurring only once. Sample: peripheral blood, taken on day 0 of AZD1222 vaccination. These receptors were taken from an adult in good health. CDR3s include the opening cysteine and the closing phenylalanine or tryptophan. A D gene is named only where the DNA matches it firmly. Rows give clone size only sometimes, using once, few, many, or a class for an expanded clone.

CDR3: CASKPGQGGTDTQYF
DNA: TGTGCCAGCAAGCCGGGACAGGGGGGCACAGATACGCAGTATTTT
size: -
J: TRBJ2-3
D: TRBD1
V: TRBV2

CDR3: CASSLQGSGYGYTF
DNA: TGTGCCAGCAGCTTACAGGGCTCGGGCTATGGCTACACCTTC
size: -
J: TRBJ1-2
D: -
V: TRBV7-2

CDR3: CAIPDRGLYGYTF
DNA: TGTGCCATCCCGGACAGGGGGCTCTATGGCTACACCTTC
size: -
J: TRBJ1-2
D: TRBD1
V: TRBV3-1/TRBV3-2

CDR3: CASSRLAGEYEQYF
DNA: TGTGCCAGTAGTCGACTAGCGGGGGAGTACGAGCAGTACTTC
size: -
J: TRBJ2-7
D: TRBD2
V: TRBV19

CDR3: CASSRTGITEAFF
DNA: TGTGCCAGCAGTAGAACAGGTATTACTGAAGCTTTCTTT
size: once
J: TRBJ1-1
D: -
V: TRBV27

CDR3: CASPPPGTGTPETQYF
DNA: TGTGCCAGCCCCCCTCCGGGGACAGGGACCCCAGAGACCCAGTACTTC
size: -
J: TRBJ2-5
D: TRBD1
V: TRBV28

CDR3: CASRLGQGSEKLFF
DNA: TGTGCCAGCAGACTGGGACAGGGTAGTGAAAAACTGTTTTTT
size: once
J: TRBJ1-4
D: TRBD1
V: TRBV5-6

CDR3: CASSYSGRGLRNEQFF
DNA: TGTGCCAGCAGTTACTCGGGCAGGGGGCTGAGGAATGAGCAGTTCTTC
size: -
J: TRBJ2-1
D: TRBD1
V: TRBV6-5

CDR3: CASSEGGGKDTQYF
DNA: TGCGCCAGCAGTGAAGGCGGGGGGAAGGATACGCAGTATTTT
size: -
J: TRBJ2-3
D: TRBD2
V: TRBV10-1

CDR3: CASSPLAGVEGGYTF
DNA: TGTGCCAGCTCACCCCTGGCAGGGGTAGAGGGCGGCTACACCTTC
size: -
J: TRBJ1-2
D: -
V: TRBV18

CDR3: CATSDNLGQGDPETQYF
DNA: TGTGCCACCAGTGACAACCTGGGACAGGGGGATCCGGAGACCCAGTACTTC
size: -
J: TRBJ2-5
D: TRBD1
V: TRBV24-1

CDR3: CASSGQGAFAPLHF
DNA: TGTGCCAGTAGTGGACAGGGGGCATTCGCACCCCTCCACTTT
size: -
J: TRBJ1-6
D: TRBD1
V: TRBV19

CDR3: CASSDRDLVSPSYNEQFF
DNA: TGTGCCAGCAGCGACCGGGACCTCGTATCTCCTTCCTACAATGAGCAGTTCTTC
size: -
J: TRBJ2-1
D: -
V: TRBV9

CDR3: CSASHFSGTLHF
DNA: TGCAGTGCTAGTCATTTCAGTGGAACCCTCCACTTT
size: -
J: TRBJ1-6
D: -
V: TRBV20-1

CDR3: CASSLGLASTDTQYF
DNA: TGTGCCAGCAGCTTAGGCCTAGCGAGCACAGATACGCAGTATTTT
size: -
J: TRBJ2-3
D: -
V: TRBV7-2

CDR3: CSVGRDNHGTEAFF
DNA: TGCAGCGTGGGACGGGACAACCACGGGACTGAAGCTTTCTTT
size: -
J: TRBJ1-1
D: -
V: TRBV29-1

CDR3: CASSLGGTELSAKLFF
DNA: TGCGCCAGCAGCTTGGGCGGGACGGAGTTGAGCGCAAAACTGTTTTTT
size: -
J: TRBJ1-4
D: -
V: TRBV5-1

CDR3: CASRGIGTSGRRTGELFF
DNA: TGTGCCAGTAGAGGTATCGGGACTAGCGGGAGGCGGACCGGGGAGCTGTTTTTT
size: -
J: TRBJ2-2
D: TRBD2
V: TRBV11-2

CDR3: CASRLTLDRAIYGYTF
DNA: TGTGCCAGCAGATTAACCTTGGACAGAGCGATCTATGGCTACACCTTC
size: once
J: TRBJ1-2
D: -
V: TRBV28

CDR3: CASSRRTDGGAGELFF
DNA: TGTGCCAGCAGTCGGAGGACGGACGGTGGGGCCGGGGAGCTGTTTTTT
size: once
J: TRBJ2-2
D: -
V: TRBV6-2/TRBV6-3

CDR3: CASTFGGQGSGTEAFF
DNA: TGCGCCAGCACCTTCGGAGGACAGGGGAGTGGGACTGAAGCTTTCTTT
size: -
J: TRBJ1-1
D: TRBD1
V: TRBV5-1

CDR3: CASSFSAGSSREQYF
DNA: TGTGCCAGCAGTTTCTCAGCGGGATCTTCCCGCGAGCAGTACTTC
size: -
J: TRBJ2-7
D: TRBD2
V: TRBV27

CDR3: CASREITATNEKLFF
DNA: TGCGCCAGTAGAGAAATCACAGCAACTAATGAAAAACTGTTTTTT
size: -
J: TRBJ1-4
D: -
V: TRBV5-1

CDR3: CASSLANTGGTYEQYF
DNA: TGCGCCAGCAGCTTGGCCAATACGGGGGGGACCTACGAGCAGTACTTC
size: -
J: TRBJ2-7
D: TRBD2
V: TRBV5-1

CDR3: CASSMRRRIAHNYGYTF
DNA: TGTGCCAGTAGTATGAGGAGGAGGATTGCCCATAACTATGGCTACACCTTC
size: -
J: TRBJ1-2
D: -
V: TRBV19

CDR3: CASTSTGPSNQPQHF
DNA: TGTGCCAGTACCTCGACAGGGCCCAGCAATCAGCCCCAGCATTTT
size: -
J: TRBJ1-5
D: TRBD1
V: TRBV19

CDR3: CATSRDDLSEQYF
DNA: TGTGCCACCAGCAGAGATGATCTTTCCGAGCAGTACTTC
size: -
J: TRBJ2-7
D: -
V: TRBV15

CDR3: CASSFLREGEAFF
DNA: TGTGCCAGCAGTTTCCTCAGAGAGGGTGAAGCTTTCTTT
size: -
J: TRBJ1-1
D: -
V: TRBV27

CDR3: CASRFTESQETQYF
DNA: TGTGCCAGCAGATTTACAGAGTCCCAAGAGACCCAGTACTTC
size: -
J: TRBJ2-5
D: -
V: TRBV2

CDR3: CASSLSGSWNTEAFF
DNA: TGTGCCAGCAGTTTATCGGGCAGCTGGAACACTGAAGCTTTCTTT
size: -
J: TRBJ1-1
D: -
V: TRBV28

CDR3: CASSYVSSYEQYF
DNA: TGTGCCAGCAGTTATGTCAGCTCCTACGAGCAGTACTTC
size: -
J: TRBJ2-7
D: -
V: TRBV6-6

CDR3: CASSPKGGHYEQYF
DNA: TGTGCCAGCAGCCCGAAAGGGGGTCACTACGAGCAGTACTTC
size: many
J: TRBJ2-7
D: -
V: TRBV27

CDR3: CASSYLGKWGTEAFF
DNA: TGTGCCAGCAGTTACCTTGGAAAATGGGGCACTGAAGCTTTCTTT
size: -
J: TRBJ1-1
D: -
V: TRBV6-5

CDR3: CASSGGESTDGYTF
DNA: TGTGCCAGCAGTGGGGGGGAGTCGACGGATGGCTACACCTTC
size: -
J: TRBJ1-2
D: -
V: TRBV6-4

CDR3: CAWSDEPRHEQYF
DNA: TGTGCCTGGAGTGATGAACCTCGCCACGAGCAGTACTTC
size: -
J: TRBJ2-7
D: -
V: TRBV30

CDR3: CASSDSGTGGYEQYF
DNA: TGTGCCAGCAGCGACTCCGGGACAGGGGGCTACGAGCAGTACTTC
size: -
J: TRBJ2-7
D: TRBD1
V: TRBV11-2

CDR3: CASSLMGPGETQYF
DNA: TGTGCCAGCAGTTTAATGGGACCAGGCGAGACCCAGTACTTC
size: -
J: TRBJ2-5
D: -
V: TRBV27

CDR3: CASSYKIDRVFNYGYTF
DNA: TGTGCCAGCAGCTATAAGATCGACAGGGTTTTTAACTATGGCTACACCTTC
size: -
J: TRBJ1-2
D: TRBD1
V: TRBV5-8

CDR3: CASSDSPGNTGELFF
DNA: TGTGCCAGCAGTGACTCGCCGGGGAACACCGGGGAGCTGTTTTTT
size: -
J: TRBJ2-2
D: -
V: TRBV6-4

CDR3: CASSPQGAGGSYTGELFF
DNA: TGTGCCAGCAGCCCTCAGGGAGCGGGAGGGTCGTACACCGGGGAGCTGTTTTTT
size: -
J: TRBJ2-2
D: TRBD2
V: TRBV4-2

CDR3: CASSGPRTGGYTF
DNA: TGTGCCAGCAGCGGACCGAGGACCGGTGGCTACACCTTC
size: -
J: TRBJ1-2
D: -
V: TRBV5-6

CDR3: CASSPGGTSYPEQFF
DNA: TGCGCCAGCAGCCCCGGTGGCACTAGTTATCCTGAGCAGTTCTTC
size: -
J: TRBJ2-1
D: -
V: TRBV5-1

CDR3: CASGSRISYNEQFF
DNA: TGTGCCAGCGGTTCACGGATTTCCTACAATGAGCAGTTCTTC
size: once
J: TRBJ2-1
D: -
V: TRBV6-5

CDR3: CASSPDRGRPNYGYTF
DNA: TGTGCCAGCAGTCCCGACAGGGGGCGCCCTAACTATGGCTACACCTTC
size: few
J: TRBJ1-2
D: TRBD1
V: TRBV28

CDR3: CASSLSRPQYF
DNA: TGTGCCAGCAGCTTAAGTAGGCCCCAGTACTTC
size: -
J: TRBJ2-5
D: -
V: TRBV7-2